The clone carrying this T cell receptor beta chain showed up just once. The record originates from a study of shared clonotypes between healthy human individuals. This table comes from immunoSEQ multiplex PCR, and its TCRdb copy is limited to in-frame clones, with some not included. The sample lists around 560,000 clones, about 95% seen once, with about 0.11% in the top ten. Germline V gives CDR1 MNHEY, CDR2 SMNVEV (reference sequence). The CDR3 has 13 amino acids. Naive CD8 populations comprised CD45RO-negative cells positively selected for CCR7, excluding terminally differentiated effector memory CD45RA+ cells.

What was sequenced was naive CD8+ T cells sorted from blood. The TCR comes from a woman younger than 45 in good health. The V and J genes are TRBV27 and TRBJ1-3, with D perhaps matching TRBD1 (6 bases). CDR3 sequence: CTRGGGSGNTIYF. CDR3 DNA sequence: TGTACGCGAGGGGGAGGCTCTGGAAACACCATATATTTT.